The rows below give T cell receptor beta chains drawn from one sample of a study of T-cell reconstitution after alpha-beta-depleted transplantation in children. Each CDR3 protein gets one entry after TCRdb re-called the PCR reads with MiXCR. The table lists 15,000 to 20,000 distinct CDR3 sequences, under 15% of them singletons. This sample comprised PBMCs, mostly from graft donor cells, obtained 180 days after TCRalphabeta/CD19-depleted stem cell transplant. The receptors originated from a boy under two years old who had a stem cell transplant for Wiskott-Aldrich syndrome, so the T cells may come from the graft donor. CDR3s include the opening cysteine and the closing phenylalanine or tryptophan. The D gene is left open where the match is weak. Not every row has a clone size; where given, it reads once, few, many or a size class.

j_gene,v_gene,abundance,d_gene,CDR3nt,CDR3aa
TRBJ2-3,TRBV29-1,-,-,TGCAGCGTGGCGGGACAGAGGGGGGATACGCAGTATTTT,CSVAGQRGDTQYF
TRBJ2-2,TRBV7-6,many,-,TGTGCCAGCAGCTTAGGTTCTAGACAGTACACCGGGGAGCTGTTTTTT,CASSLGSRQYTGELFF
TRBJ2-7,TRBV5-1,-,TRBD2,TGCGCCAGCAGCTTGGTAACAGGGACTAGCGGGCACGACGAGCAGTACTTC,CASSLVTGTSGHDEQYF
TRBJ2-2,TRBV18,few,-,TGTGCCAGCTCACCAGAATGGGCTACCACCGGGGAGCTGTTTTTT,CASSPEWATTGELFF
TRBJ2-7,TRBV28,many,TRBD2,TGTGCCAGCAGTTTACAGCTAGCGGGGAGCTACGAGCAGTACTTC,CASSLQLAGSYEQYF
TRBJ1-1,TRBV7-9,-,-,TGTGCCAGCAGCTTGGGGACGGGAAACACTGAAGCTTTCTTT,CASSLGTGNTEAFF
TRBJ1-5,TRBV28,many,-,TGTGCCAGCAGTTTCCGGTTAGTCGATCAGCCCCAGCATTTT,CASSFRLVDQPQHF
TRBJ1-1,TRBV19,few,TRBD1,TGTGCCGGGAAAGGACAGGGAAACACTGAAGCTTTCTTT,CAGKGQGNTEAFF
TRBJ1-3,TRBV6-2/TRBV6-3,few,-,TGTGCCAGCAACCCGACCCCTGGAAACACCATATATTTT,CASNPTPGNTIYF
TRBJ2-7,TRBV7-2,few,-,TGTGCCAGCAGCTTAGAAGGAGGGGGCTCCTACGAGCAGTACTTC,CASSLEGGGSYEQYF
TRBJ2-7,TRBV6-2/TRBV6-3,few,TRBD1,TGTGCCAGCAATGGGGACAGGGGTCCCGAGCAGTACTTC,CASNGDRGPEQYF
TRBJ2-7,TRBV7-9,many,TRBD1,TGTGCCAGCAGCTCTCAGGGGGCCTACGAGCAGTACTTC,CASSSQGAYEQYF
TRBJ1-1,TRBV7-9,many,TRBD1,TGTGCCAGCAGCTTAGCCCCGACAGGGGGTTTCACTGAAGCTTTCTTT,CASSLAPTGGFTEAFF
TRBJ2-3,TRBV20-1,many,TRBD2,TGCAGTGCCAGACAGAACGGGGGGTTCGAGCAGTATTTT,CSARQNGGFEQYF
TRBJ2-7,TRBV30,-,-,TGTGCCTGGGTCAGAGGATTGCGGGAGCAGTACTTC,CAWVRGLREQYF
TRBJ1-2,TRBV10-2,many,TRBD1,TGCGCCAGCAGCGTTGGGACAGGGGGCACTAACTATGGCTACACCTTC,CASSVGTGGTNYGYTF
TRBJ2-5,TRBV30,few,-,TGTGCCTGGAGTCAGGGGTCTTACCAAGAGACCCAGTACTTC,CAWSQGSYQETQYF
TRBJ2-1,TRBV5-1,many,-,TGCGCCAGCAGCCGGACAGACAATGAGCAGTTCTTC,CASSRTDNEQFF
TRBJ1-2,TRBV18,few,TRBD1,TGTGCCAGCTCATCAAAACAGGGGACTAACTATGGCTACACCTTC,CASSSKQGTNYGYTF
TRBJ2-5,TRBV7-9,-,-,TGTGCCAGCAGCCGGGCCAAAGAGACCCAGTACTTC,CASSRAKETQYF
TRBJ2-3,TRBV7-9,few,-,TGTGCCAGCCACGAAGATACGCAGTATTTT,CASHEDTQYF
TRBJ1-6,TRBV28,-,-,TGTGCCAGCAGTTTAATGGGTTTGGCCGGTCGTTCACCCCTCCACTTT,CASSLMGLAGRSPLHF
TRBJ1-5,TRBV20-1,many,TRBD1,TGCAGTGCTAGAGAGTTCCACAGGGGTACGGGGCAGCCCCAGCATTTT,CSAREFHRGTGQPQHF
TRBJ2-7,TRBV28,many,-,TGTGCCAGCAGTCCCGGGACTGGTCCATGGTACGAGCAGTACTTC,CASSPGTGPWYEQYF
TRBJ2-1,TRBV7-9,-,TRBD1,TGTGCCAGCAGCCCGACAGGGTATGAGCAGTTCTTC,CASSPTGYEQFF
TRBJ1-2,TRBV10-3,-,TRBD1,TGTGCCATCAGTGATCAGGTGTCAGGGGGCAATCGAGGCTACACCTTC,CAISDQVSGGNRGYTF
TRBJ2-3,TRBV9,-,-,TGTGCCAGCAGTCCCCCCACCCTGGTCAGCACAGATACGCAGTATTTT,CASSPPTLVSTDTQYF
TRBJ1-6,TRBV28,many,-,TGTGCCAGCTACTTGGGACTGAATAATTCACCCCTCCACTTT,CASYLGLNNSPLHF
TRBJ2-3,TRBV6-6,few,-,TGTGCCAGCACTCCTAGGGAGCTTTATACGCAGTATTTT,CASTPRELYTQYF
TRBJ2-5,TRBV7-2,-,TRBD2,TGTGCCAGCAGCGTTAGCGGGAACCAAGAGACCCAGTACTTC,CASSVSGNQETQYF
TRBJ2-1,TRBV7-9,-,-,TGTGCCAGCAGCGAGGCCCGGGCACGGGGCAATGAGCAGTTCTTC,CASSEARARGNEQFF
TRBJ2-5,TRBV28,many,-,TGTGCCAGCAGTTCCACGAGCGTCCAAGAGACCCAGTACTTC,CASSSTSVQETQYF
TRBJ1-2,TRBV28,few,-,TGTGCCAGCAGTTTAGCCGGGACTGAGGGCTACACCTTC,CASSLAGTEGYTF
TRBJ2-5,TRBV20-1,-,TRBD1,TGCAGTGCTTACCGACAGGGTCAAGAGACCCAGTACTTC,CSAYRQGQETQYF
TRBJ2-3,TRBV4-1,many,-,TGCGCCAGCAGCCAAGATTACCCATCATTGGATACGCAGTATTTT,CASSQDYPSLDTQYF
TRBJ2-7,TRBV7-2,many,-,TGTGCCAGCAGCTTAGTTTTCTACGAGCAGTACTTC,CASSLVFYEQYF
TRBJ2-1,TRBV24-1,many,-,TGTGCCACCAGTGATTCCCCCTTGGAGCAGTTCTTC,CATSDSPLEQFF
TRBJ2-5,TRBV7-8,few,-,TGTGCCAGCAGCTTAGAGGGTCAAGAGACCCAGTACTTC,CASSLEGQETQYF
TRBJ2-3,TRBV5-1,few,-,TGCGCCAGCAGCTTACACGAGGTCCGCGCAGATACGCAGTATTTT,CASSLHEVRADTQYF
TRBJ1-3,TRBV13,few,TRBD1,TGTGCCAGCAGCTTAGTAGTAGACAGGGGAAGTGAGAACACCATATATTTT,CASSLVVDRGSENTIYF
TRBJ2-4,TRBV6-5,many,TRBD2,TGTGCCAGCAGGCCAACTAGCGGGGGGTGGAACATTCAGTACTTC,CASRPTSGGWNIQYF
TRBJ1-2,TRBV7-9,-,-,TGTGCCAGCAGCTTAGTTCAGGGGAATGGCTACACCTTC,CASSLVQGNGYTF
TRBJ1-2,TRBV2,few,-,TGTGCCACCCTCTCAGGCCCCTATGGCTACACCTTC,CATLSGPYGYTF
TRBJ2-3,TRBV7-2,-,-,TGTGCCAGCAGCCGGGGGCCCCAGGTTACTAGCACAGATACGCAGTATTTT,CASSRGPQVTSTDTQYF
TRBJ1-6,TRBV4-1,many,-,TGCGCCAGCAGCCAAGATCCCTGGGGAACGGATAATTCACCCCTCCACTTT,CASSQDPWGTDNSPLHF
TRBJ1-2,TRBV12-3/TRBV12-4,few,-,TGTGCCAGCAGTTTTGGTTTGACTAACTATGGCTACACCTTC,CASSFGLTNYGYTF